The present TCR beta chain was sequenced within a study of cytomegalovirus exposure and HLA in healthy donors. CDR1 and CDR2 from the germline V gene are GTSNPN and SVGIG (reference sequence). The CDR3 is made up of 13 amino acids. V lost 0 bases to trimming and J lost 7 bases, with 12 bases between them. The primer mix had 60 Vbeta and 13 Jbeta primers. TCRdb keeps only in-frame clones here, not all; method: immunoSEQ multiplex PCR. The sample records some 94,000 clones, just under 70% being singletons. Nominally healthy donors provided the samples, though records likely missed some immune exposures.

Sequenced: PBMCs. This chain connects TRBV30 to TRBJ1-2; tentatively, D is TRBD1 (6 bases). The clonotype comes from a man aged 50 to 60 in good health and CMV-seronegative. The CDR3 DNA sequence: TGTGCCTGGAGTGTGATTCAGGGGTCTGGCTACACCTTC. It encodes CAWSVIQGSGYTF. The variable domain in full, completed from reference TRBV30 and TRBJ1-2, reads SQTIHQWPATLVQPVGSPLSLECTVEGTSNPNLYWYRQAAGRGLQLLFYSVGIGQISSEVPQNLSASRPQDRQFILSSKKLLLSDSGFYLCAWSVIQGSGYTFGSGTRLTVV.